The 23 T cell receptor beta chains presented below share a single source sample, sequenced in a study of molecular identifiers for immune sequencing clone quantification. Via MiXCR, TCRdb re-called the PCR reads, giving one row per CDR3 protein. The repertoire holds around 480,000 distinct CDR3 sequences, roughly a fifth seen once, with about 0.8% in the top ten. The sample was naive CD8+ T cells from blood, with Jurkat cell RNA spiked in. Sample subset: FACS-sorted CD8+CD4-CCR7+CD45RA+ naive T cells. Every receptor here comes from a human donor in good health. Some libraries in this study had Jurkat cell RNA spiked in.

This clonotype was seen many times. This rearrangement joins TRBV4-2 to TRBJ1-4; tentatively, D is TRBD1 (6 bases). Trimming stripped 4 bases from V and 4 bases from J, with 16 bases between. The CDR3 runs to 16 residues. Germline CDR1 reads LGHNA; CDR2 reads YNFKEQ. The CDR3 sequence: CASSPTEGQVNEKLFF. Here the CDR3 DNA reads TGTGCCAGCAGCCCCACCGAGGGACAAGTTAATGAAAAACTGTTTTTT.

This clonotype was counted a few times. This sequence joins TRBV4-3 and TRBJ2-5, with 8 nucleotides matching TRBD1. The CDR3 covers 15 residues. V lost 1 base and J lost 1; bases outside the gene matches: 2. Germline V CDR1 and CDR2: LGHNA, YSLEER. The CDR3 nucleotides read TGCGCCAGCAGCCAAGGGACAGGGCTCCAAGAGACCCAGTACTTC. This codes for CASSQGTGLQETQYF.

This clonotype has a count of ten or more. The rearrangement joins TRBV5-6 to TRBJ1-2, with a weak D call TRBD1 (5 bases). The germline V gene encodes CDR1 SGHDT and CDR2 YYEEEE. With 4 bases removed from V and 0 bases from J, the gap between germline ends came to 7 bases. The CDR3 contains 13 residues. The CDR3 DNA reads as TGTGCCAGCAGCGACAGAGCTAACTATGGCTACACCTTC. Protein product: CASSDRANYGYTF.

This clonotype has just a few counts. The V gene is TRBV19, the J gene TRBJ2-1; maybe TRBD2 (6 bases). Germline V CDR1 and CDR2: LNHDA, SQIVND (reference sequence). The CDR3 is 14 amino acids. Trimming took 3 bases from V and 5 from J, leaving 11 bases between them. The CDR3 DNA is TGTGCCAGTAGTATTGACGGAGGGGACAATGAGCAGTTCTTC. Its protein is CASSIDGGDNEQFF.

This clonotype has ten or more counts. The genes are TRBV30 and TRBJ2-5; a possible D gene is TRBD1 (5 bases). Germline-derived CDR1 and CDR2 are GTSNPN and SVGIG (reference sequence). The CDR3 extends over 13 amino acids. The V gene lost 4 bases and the J gene lost 2 bases, with 11 bases spanning the gap. DNA for the CDR3: TGTGCCTGGACCTTGGGGCGGCAAGAGACCCAGTACTTC. It specifies CAWTLGRQETQYF. The whole variable domain, remainder taken from reference TRBV30 and TRBJ2-5, is SQTIHQWPATLVQPVGSPLSLECTVEGTSNPNLYWYRQAAGRGLQLLFYSVGIGQISSEVPQNLSASRPQDRQFILSSKKLLLSDSGFYLCAWTLGRQETQYFGPGTRLLVL.

This clonotype appeared many times. The rearrangement links TRBV6-5 to TRBJ1-5; D possibly corresponds to TRBD1 (6 bases). Deletions cut 5 bases from V and 7 bases from J, with 18 bases between. Germline V gene sequence: CDR1 MNHEY, CDR2 SVGAGI. The CDR3 extends over 15 amino acids. CDR3 DNA sequence: TGTGCCAGCAGTCGATCTCAAGGGGGGGCCCAGCCCCAGCATTTT. Translated, it gives CASSRSQGGAQPQHF.

This clonotype was detected only a few times. J is TRBJ2-7 and V is TRBV30, with 9 bases that match TRBD2. The V and J ends lost 3 bases and 5 bases, in that order; junction bases with no gene match: 5. This CDR3 is 13 amino acids long. Germline lookup yields CDR1 GTSNPN and CDR2 SVGIG (reference sequence). The CDR3 spells CAWSPGLAHEQYF. In nucleotides, the CDR3 is TGTGCCTGGAGCCCGGGACTAGCCCACGAGCAGTACTTC. The full variable domain, rest sourced from reference TRBV30 and TRBJ2-7, is SQTIHQWPATLVQPVGSPLSLECTVEGTSNPNLYWYRQAAGRGLQLLFYSVGIGQISSEVPQNLSASRPQDRQFILSSKKLLLSDSGFYLCAWSPGLAHEQYFGPGTRLTVT.

This sequence joins TRBV11-2 and TRBJ2-7; 9 nucleotides match TRBD2. Germline assignment: CDR1 SGHAT and CDR2 FQNNGV. This CDR3 has 16 amino acids. Trimming took 8 bases from V and 0 from J; bases not matched to a gene: 11. CDR3 sequence (DNA): TGTGCCAGCGCAAGGCCTAGCGGGGATAGCTCCTACGAGCAGTACTTC. This gives the protein CASARPSGDSSYEQYF. Full variable domain (remainder filled in from reference TRBV11-2 and TRBJ2-7): EAGVAQSPRYKIIEKRQSVAFWCNPISGHATLYWYQQILGQGPKLLIQFQNNGVVDDSQLPKDRFSAERLKGVDSTLKIQPAKLEDSAVYLCASARPSGDSSYEQYFGPGTRLTVT.

Only a few counts were recorded for this clonotype. J is TRBJ1-3 and V is TRBV11-2; unclear D gene. Germline loops: CDR1 SGHAT, CDR2 FQNNGV. V lost 0 bases and J 0 bases, leaving 3 bases between the germline ends. The CDR3 has 14 amino acids. The CDR3 DNA is TGTGCCAGCAGCTTAGAGATCTCTGGAAACACCATATATTTT. Its translation: CASSLEISGNTIYF.

This clonotype has more than one count but fewer than ten. The chain joins TRBV12-5 to TRBJ1-4; D may be TRBD1 (6 bases). Germline CDR1 LGHNT, CDR2 FRNRAP. V was shortened by 3 bases and J by 6 bases, with 14 bases between the two germline ends. The CDR3 runs 15 residues. The CDR3 DNA reads as TGTGCTAGTGGTTTCCTTCCAGGGGTGGATGAAAAACTGTTTTTT. Its protein is CASGFLPGVDEKLFF.

This clonotype was seen at least ten times. The chain recombines TRBV29-1 with TRBJ2-1, with 13 bases that match TRBD2. Germline V gives CDR1 SQVTM, CDR2 ANQGSEA. CDR3 length: 17 residues. V lost 1 base, J lost 3 bases, and 6 bases stayed unmatched. CDR3 nucleotides: TGCAGCGTTGAAGGCGGACTAGCGGGGGCGTTCTACAATGAGCAGTTCTTC. Translation: CSVEGGLAGAFYNEQFF.

To note about this clonotype: This clone may be a read error of a much larger clone one base away. The CDR3 is CASSLEQGAAVYTEAFF. The CDR3 DNA follows: TGCGCCAGCAGCTTGGAGCAGGGGGCGGCGGTTTACACTGAAGCTTTCTTT. J is TRBJ1-1 and V is TRBV5-1; 8 bases align to TRBD1. V lost 0 bases to trimming and J lost 3 bases; unmatched junction nucleotides: 10. Per germline, CDR1 SGHRS and CDR2 YFSETQ. CDR3 length equals 17 residues.

Comment on this clonotype: This may stem from a read error, because a much larger clone lies one nucleotide away. As the CDR3 is not closed by the conserved phenylalanine or tryptophan, this likely results from a read error. V and J are TRBV28 and TRBJ1-1; unclear D gene. The CDR3 is 13 residues long. The V and J ends lost 6 bases and 2 bases respectively, with 10 bases between them. The germline gives CDR1 MDHEN, CDR2 SYDVKM. The CDR3 is CASSFPYNTEAFS. The CDR3 coding sequence is TGTGCCAGCAGCTTTCCGTATAACACTGAAGCTTTCTCT.

This clonotype has a count of ten or more. This CDR3 is CASSALRESSYEQYF. The CDR3 DNA reads as TGTGCCAGCAGTGCCCTGCGGGAGAGCTCCTACGAGCAGTACTTC. J is TRBJ2-7 and V is TRBV28; the match to TRBD2 covers 7 bases. V was pared by 5 bases and J by 0 bases, with 7 bases of the junction left unmatched. CDR1 and CDR2 (germline): MDHEN, SYDVKM. This CDR3 has 15 amino acids.

This clonotype was recorded a few times. CDR3 sequence: CSASHQNTEAFF. The CDR3 nucleotides are TGCAGTGCTAGTCATCAGAACACTGAAGCTTTCTTT. The chain employs TRBV20-1 and TRBJ1-1; no clear D gene. Trimming cost V 3 bases and J 1 base, with 6 bases left between them. The V gene's germline CDR1 is DFQATT and CDR2 SNEGSKA (reference sequence). This CDR3 contains 12 residues.

This sequence joins TRBV7-9 and TRBJ1-2, with TRBD1 as a possible D gene (6 bases). This CDR3 is 13 amino acids long. Germline assignment: CDR1 SEHNR and CDR2 FQNEAQ (reference sequence). With 2 bases removed from V and 4 bases from J, the gap between germline ends came to 8 bases. The CDR3 coding sequence is TGTGCCAGCAGCTTACAGGGGTCCTATGGCTACACCTTC. Translation gives CASSLQGSYGYTF.

This clonotype was observed at least ten times. V is TRBV12-3 or TRBV12-4 and J is TRBJ1-1, with D unresolved. This CDR3 comprises 14 residues. V lost 1 base and J lost 4, with 10 bases in between. CDR3 coding DNA: TGTGCCAGCAGTTTAGAAGGGTTTGGCACTGAAGCTTTCTTT. Its translation is CASSLEGFGTEAFF.

This clonotype was recorded at least ten times. The CDR3, as DNA: TGCAGTGCTAGATATTCCTGGACAGGAGGACTAGATACGCAGTATTTT. It codes for CSARYSWTGGLDTQYF. This chain joins TRBV20-1 and TRBJ2-3; 7 bases line up with TRBD1. The length of the CDR3 is 16 residues. The germline V gene has CDR1 DFQATT and CDR2 SNEGSKA (reference sequence). V shed 2 bases, J shed 5 bases, and the junction held 13 bases outside the gene matches.

This clonotype was observed many times. The chain couples TRBV29-1 to TRBJ1-1; no clear D. V gave up 0 bases and J gave up 1 base, with 6 bases separating them. The CDR3 is made up of 13 amino acids. Germline V gives CDR1 SQVTM, CDR2 ANQGSEA. CDR3 nucleotides: TGCAGCGTTGAAGATCAAGGGAACACTGAAGCTTTCTTT. It translates to CSVEDQGNTEAFF.

The chain links TRBV7-6 to TRBJ2-7; D tentatively reads TRBD1 or TRBD2 (5 bases each). The CDR3 is made up of 14 amino acids. Germline CDR1 is SGHVS and CDR2 is FNYEAQ. The V end lost 11 bases, the J end lost 6 bases, and 23 bases lay between the germline ends. The CDR3 is CAGGGHLAAGEQYF. CDR3 in DNA: TGTGCCGGTGGAGGACACCTCGCGGCCGGCGAGCAGTACTTC.

The sample holds many counts of this clonotype. The chain joins TRBV6-5 to TRBJ2-3; 7 positions match TRBD2. Germline CDR1 MNHEY, CDR2 SVGAGI. Trimming took 2 bases from V and 2 from J; bases not matched to a gene: 7. The CDR3 length is 16 residues. CDR3 sequence reads: CASSYGFGGFTDTQYF. In nucleotides, the CDR3 is TGTGCCAGCAGTTACGGTTTCGGGGGGTTCACAGATACGCAGTATTTT.

The chain combines TRBV3-1 with TRBJ2-1; 9 nucleotides line up with TRBD2. From germline, CDR1 is LGHDT and CDR2 YNNKEL (reference sequence). The ends lost 0 bases at V and 4 bases at J; junction bases unmatched: 7. The CDR3 runs 17 residues. CDR3 loop: CASSQDPTSGLYNEQFF. CDR3 DNA: TGTGCCAGCAGCCAAGATCCAACTAGCGGGTTATACAATGAGCAGTTCTTC.

This clonotype was detected a few times. This chain joins TRBV4-3 and TRBJ2-7, with D unclear. Germline V gives CDR1 LGHNA, CDR2 YSLEER. The CDR3 consists of 15 residues. Trimming took 1 base from V and 1 from J, leaving 11 bases between them. The DNA of the CDR3 is TGCGCCAGCAGCCAAGCTTTTGGGTTTTCCTACGAGCAGTACTTC. This gives the protein CASSQAFGFSYEQYF.